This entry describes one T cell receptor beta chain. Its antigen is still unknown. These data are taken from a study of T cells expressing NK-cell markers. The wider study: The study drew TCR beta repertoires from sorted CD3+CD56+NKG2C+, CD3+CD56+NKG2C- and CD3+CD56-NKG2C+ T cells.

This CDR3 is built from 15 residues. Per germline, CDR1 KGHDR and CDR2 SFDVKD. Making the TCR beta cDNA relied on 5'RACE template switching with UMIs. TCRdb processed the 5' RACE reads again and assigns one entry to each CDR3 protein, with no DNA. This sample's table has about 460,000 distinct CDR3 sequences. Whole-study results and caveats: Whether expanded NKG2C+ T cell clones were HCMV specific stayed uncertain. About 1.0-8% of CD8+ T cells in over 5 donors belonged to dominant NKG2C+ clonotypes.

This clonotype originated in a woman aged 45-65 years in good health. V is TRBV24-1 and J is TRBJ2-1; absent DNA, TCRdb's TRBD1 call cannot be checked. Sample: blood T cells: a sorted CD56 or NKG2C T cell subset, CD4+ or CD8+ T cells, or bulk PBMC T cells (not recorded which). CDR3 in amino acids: CATSDYEGTGNEQFF.